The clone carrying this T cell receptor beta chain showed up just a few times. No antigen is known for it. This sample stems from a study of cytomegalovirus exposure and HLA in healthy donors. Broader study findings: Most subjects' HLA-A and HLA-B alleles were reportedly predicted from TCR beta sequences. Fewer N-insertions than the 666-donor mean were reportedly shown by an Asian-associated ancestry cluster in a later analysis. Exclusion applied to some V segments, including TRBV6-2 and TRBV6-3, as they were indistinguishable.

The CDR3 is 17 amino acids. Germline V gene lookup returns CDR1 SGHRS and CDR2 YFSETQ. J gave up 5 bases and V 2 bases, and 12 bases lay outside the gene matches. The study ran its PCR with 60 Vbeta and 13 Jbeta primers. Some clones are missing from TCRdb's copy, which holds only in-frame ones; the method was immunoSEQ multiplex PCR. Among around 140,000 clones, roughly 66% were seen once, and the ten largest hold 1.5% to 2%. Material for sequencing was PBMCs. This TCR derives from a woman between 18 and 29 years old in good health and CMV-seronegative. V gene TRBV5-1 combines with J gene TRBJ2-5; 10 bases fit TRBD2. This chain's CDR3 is CASSFGGTSGIRETQYF. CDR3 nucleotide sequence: TGCGCCAGCAGCTTTGGAGGAACTAGCGGGATAAGGGAGACCCAGTACTTC. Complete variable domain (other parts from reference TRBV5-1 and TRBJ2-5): KAGVTQTPRYLIKTRGQQVTLSCSPISGHRSVSWYQQTPGQGLQFLFEYFSETQRNKGNFPGRFSGRQFSNSRSEMNVSTLELGDSALYLCASSFGGTSGIRETQYFGPGTRLLVL.